Each of the 3 T cell receptor beta chains below was sequenced from the same sample in a study of blood T cell repertoires in COVID-19. Sequenced by immunoSEQ multiplex PCR; TCRdb stores in-frame clones only, minus some. The sample shows around 260,000 clones, about 90% of them seen only once. Material for sequencing was peripheral blood. The receptors stem from a person aged 18 to 35 with COVID-19, enrolled during active disease.

The V and J genes are TRBV7-8 and TRBJ2-2; D may be TRBD1 (5 bases). The germline CDR1 and CDR2 sequences are SGHVS and FQNEAQ. The V end was cut by 5 bases, the J end by 1 base, with 11 bases between. This CDR3 comprises 15 residues. The CDR3 DNA sequence: TGTGCCAGCAGCCCAGGGTGGCAGAACACCGGGGAGCTGTTTTTT. Protein product: CASSPGWQNTGELFF.

In its sample, this clone was seen once. V gene TRBV27 combines with J gene TRBJ2-1; 7 positions agree with TRBD2. The CDR3 loop spans 14 amino acids. With V trimmed by 2 bases and J by 7 bases, 5 bases remained unmatched. Per the germline V gene, CDR1 is MNHEY and CDR2 is SMNVEV (reference sequence). The CDR3 loop reads CASSLRGSKNEQFF. The CDR3 nucleotides are TGTGCCAGCAGTTTACGCGGGAGTAAGAATGAGCAGTTCTTC.

The CDR3: CASSQEASGRTGEQFF. In nucleotides, the CDR3 is TGTGCCAGCAGCCAAGAGGCTAGCGGGAGAACTGGTGAGCAGTTCTTC. This chain links TRBV4-2 with TRBJ2-1; 10 bases fit TRBD2. The CDR3 is 16 amino acids. The ends lost 0 bases at V and 9 bases at J; junction bases unmatched: 8. In germline, CDR1 is LGHNA, CDR2 YNFKEQ.